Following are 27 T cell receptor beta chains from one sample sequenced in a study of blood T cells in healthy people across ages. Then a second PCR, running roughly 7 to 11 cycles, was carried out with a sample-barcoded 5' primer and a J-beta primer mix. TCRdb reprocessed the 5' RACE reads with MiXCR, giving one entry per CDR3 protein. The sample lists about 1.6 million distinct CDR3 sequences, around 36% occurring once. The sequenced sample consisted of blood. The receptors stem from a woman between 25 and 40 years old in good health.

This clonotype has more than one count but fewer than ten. DNA of the CDR3: TGTGCCAGCACCGACGGGGGGCTCGAGCAGTACTTC. This translates into CASTDGGLEQYF. The chain has TRBV25-1 and TRBJ2-7; maybe TRBD2 (7 bases). Germline CDR1 MGHDK, CDR2 SYGVNS. V was trimmed by 7 bases and J by 6 bases, leaving 13 bases between them. The CDR3 runs to 12 residues.

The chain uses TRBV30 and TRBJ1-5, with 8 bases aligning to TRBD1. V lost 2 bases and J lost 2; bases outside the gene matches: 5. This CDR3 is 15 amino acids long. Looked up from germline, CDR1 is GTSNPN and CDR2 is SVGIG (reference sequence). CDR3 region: CAWSHGQGRNQPQHF. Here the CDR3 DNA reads TGTGCCTGGAGTCATGGACAGGGTCGCAATCAGCCCCAGCATTTT.

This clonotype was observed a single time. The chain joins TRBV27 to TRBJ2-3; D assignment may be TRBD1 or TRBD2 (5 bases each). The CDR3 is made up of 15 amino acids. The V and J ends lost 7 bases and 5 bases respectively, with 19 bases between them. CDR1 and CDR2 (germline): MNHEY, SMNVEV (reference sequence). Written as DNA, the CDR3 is TGTGCCAGCAACTCAGCAGGGAGTGGAGAAGATACGCAGTATTTT. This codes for CASNSAGSGEDTQYF.

The CDR3 region has the DNA TGTGCCAGCAGCCAAGAAAATGACAGGGGCAGGCCCCAGCATTTT. It encodes CASSQENDRGRPQHF. This chain joins TRBV4-2 and TRBJ1-5, with 8 positions matching TRBD1. This CDR3 region has 15 residues. The germline V gene has CDR1 LGHNA and CDR2 YNFKEQ. V dropped 0 bases and J dropped 9; count of bases not matched to a gene: 7.

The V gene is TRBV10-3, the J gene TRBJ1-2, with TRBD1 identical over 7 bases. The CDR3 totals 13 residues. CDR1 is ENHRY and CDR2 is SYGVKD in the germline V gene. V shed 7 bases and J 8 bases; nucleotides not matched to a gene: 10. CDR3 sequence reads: CAITVDRVEGYTF. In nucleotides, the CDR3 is TGTGCCATCACCGTTGACAGGGTAGAGGGCTACACCTTC.

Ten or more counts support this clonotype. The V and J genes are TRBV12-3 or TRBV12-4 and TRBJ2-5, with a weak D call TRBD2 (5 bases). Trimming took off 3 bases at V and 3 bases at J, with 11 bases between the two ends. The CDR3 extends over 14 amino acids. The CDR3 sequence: CASSLRGQEETQYF. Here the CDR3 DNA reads TGTGCCAGCAGTTTGAGAGGGCAGGAAGAGACCCAGTACTTC.

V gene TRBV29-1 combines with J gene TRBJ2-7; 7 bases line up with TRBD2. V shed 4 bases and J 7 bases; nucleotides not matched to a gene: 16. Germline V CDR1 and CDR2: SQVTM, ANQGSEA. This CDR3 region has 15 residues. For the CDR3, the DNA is TGCAGCGTTGCGGCTGGGGGGGTTTCCTACAATGAGCAGTACTTC. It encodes CSVAAGGVSYNEQYF.

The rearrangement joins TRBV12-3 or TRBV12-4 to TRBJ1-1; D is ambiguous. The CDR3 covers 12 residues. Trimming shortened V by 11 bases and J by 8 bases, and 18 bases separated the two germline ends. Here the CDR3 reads CASRGRRGEAFF. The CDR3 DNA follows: TGTGCCTCCCGCGGGCGTCGAGGGGAAGCTTTCTTT.

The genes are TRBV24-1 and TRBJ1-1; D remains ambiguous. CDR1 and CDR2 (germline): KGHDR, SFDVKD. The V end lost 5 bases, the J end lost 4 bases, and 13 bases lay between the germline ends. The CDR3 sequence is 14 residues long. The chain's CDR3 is CATSVHEGSTEAFF. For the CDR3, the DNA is TGTGCCACCAGTGTGCACGAGGGAAGCACTGAAGCTTTCTTT.

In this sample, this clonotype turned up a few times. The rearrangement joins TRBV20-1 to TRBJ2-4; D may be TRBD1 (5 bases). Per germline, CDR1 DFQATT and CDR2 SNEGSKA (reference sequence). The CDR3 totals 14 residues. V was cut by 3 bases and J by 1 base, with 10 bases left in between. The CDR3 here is CSARSSGAKNIQYF. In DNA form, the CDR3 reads TGCAGTGCTAGGAGCTCAGGGGCCAAAAACATTCAGTACTTC.

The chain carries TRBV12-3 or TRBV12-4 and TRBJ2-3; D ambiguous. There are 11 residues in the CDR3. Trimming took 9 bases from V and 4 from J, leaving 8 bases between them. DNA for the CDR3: TGTGCCAGAGTGTTAGCAGATACGCAGTATTTT. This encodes CARVLADTQYF.

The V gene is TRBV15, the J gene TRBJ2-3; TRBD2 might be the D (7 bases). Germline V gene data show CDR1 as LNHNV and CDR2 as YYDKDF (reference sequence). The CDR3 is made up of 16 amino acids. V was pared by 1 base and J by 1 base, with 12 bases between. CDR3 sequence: CATSRGTGGRTDTQYF. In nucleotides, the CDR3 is TGTGCCACCAGCAGAGGGACGGGGGGCCGCACAGATACGCAGTATTTT.

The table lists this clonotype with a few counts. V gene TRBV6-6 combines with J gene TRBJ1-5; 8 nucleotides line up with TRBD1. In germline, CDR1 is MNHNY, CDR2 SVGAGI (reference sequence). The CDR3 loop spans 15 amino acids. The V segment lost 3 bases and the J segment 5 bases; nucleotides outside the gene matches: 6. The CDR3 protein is CASSYQGARDQPQHF. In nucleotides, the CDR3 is TGTGCCAGCAGTTATCAGGGGGCGAGGGATCAGCCCCAGCATTTT.

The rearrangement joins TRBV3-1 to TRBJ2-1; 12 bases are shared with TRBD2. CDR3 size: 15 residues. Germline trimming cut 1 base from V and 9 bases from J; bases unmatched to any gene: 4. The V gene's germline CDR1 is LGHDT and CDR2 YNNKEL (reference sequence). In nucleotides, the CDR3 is TGTGCCAGCAGCCAAGGACTAGCGGGAGTTTTTGAGCAGTTCTTC. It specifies CASSQGLAGVFEQFF.

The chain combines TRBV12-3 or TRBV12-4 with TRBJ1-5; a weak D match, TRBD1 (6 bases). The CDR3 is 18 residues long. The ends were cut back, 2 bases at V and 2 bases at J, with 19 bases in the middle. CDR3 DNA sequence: TGTGCCAGCAGTTTATTGGGGACTGGGGGCGGTGGCAATCAGCCCCAGCATTTT. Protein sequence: CASSLLGTGGGGNQPQHF.

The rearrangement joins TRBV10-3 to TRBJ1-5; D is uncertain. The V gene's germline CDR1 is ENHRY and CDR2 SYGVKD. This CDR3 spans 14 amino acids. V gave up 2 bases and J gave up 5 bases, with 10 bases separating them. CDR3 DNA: TGTGCCATCAGTGAGGATCTTGGGGATCAGCCCCAGCATTTT. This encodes CAISEDLGDQPQHF.

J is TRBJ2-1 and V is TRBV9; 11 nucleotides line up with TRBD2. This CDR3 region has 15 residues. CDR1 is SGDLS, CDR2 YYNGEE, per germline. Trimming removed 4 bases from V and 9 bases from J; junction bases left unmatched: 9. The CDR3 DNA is TGTGCCAGCAGCCTACTAGCGGGAGCTCAGGGTGAGCAGTTCTTC. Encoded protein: CASSLLAGAQGEQFF.

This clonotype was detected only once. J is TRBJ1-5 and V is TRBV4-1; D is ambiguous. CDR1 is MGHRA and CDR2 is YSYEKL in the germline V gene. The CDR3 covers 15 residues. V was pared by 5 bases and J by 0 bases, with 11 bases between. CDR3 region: CASSKTGYSNQPQHF. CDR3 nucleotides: TGCGCCAGCAGCAAAACGGGGTATAGCAATCAGCCCCAGCATTTT.

The CDR3 DNA reads TGTGCCGGCAATTCCCTGGGCTTCACAGATACGCAGTATTTT. It encodes CAGNSLGFTDTQYF. V is TRBV6-6 and J is TRBJ2-3; no reliable D call. Germline CDR1 MNHNY, CDR2 SVGAGI (reference sequence). CDR3 size: 14 residues. The V gene lost 11 bases and the J gene lost 2 bases, with 17 bases spanning the gap.

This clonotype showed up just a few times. In DNA form, the CDR3 reads TGTGCCAGCACCCTCGGTAGCGGGGGGTTCCAAGAGACCCAGTACTTC. Its protein product is CASTLGSGGFQETQYF. The chain carries TRBV5-6 and TRBJ2-5; 10 bases align to TRBD2. CDR1 SGHDT and CDR2 YYEEEE come from the germline V gene. Germline trimming cut 6 bases from V and 1 base from J; bases unmatched to any gene: 9. This CDR3 spans 16 amino acids.

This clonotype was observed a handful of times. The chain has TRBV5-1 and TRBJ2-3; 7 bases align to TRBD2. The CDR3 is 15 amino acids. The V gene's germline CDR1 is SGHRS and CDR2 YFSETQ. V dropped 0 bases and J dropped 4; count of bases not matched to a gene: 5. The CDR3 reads CASSLVAGEPDTQYF. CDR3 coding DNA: TGCGCCAGCAGCTTGGTGGCGGGGGAGCCAGATACGCAGTATTTT.

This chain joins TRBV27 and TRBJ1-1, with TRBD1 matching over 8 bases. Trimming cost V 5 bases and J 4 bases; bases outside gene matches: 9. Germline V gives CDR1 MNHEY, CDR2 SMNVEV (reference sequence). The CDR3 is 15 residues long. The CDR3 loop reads CASSIRQGWFTEAFF. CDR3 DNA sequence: TGTGCCAGCAGTATACGACAGGGGTGGTTCACTGAAGCTTTCTTT.

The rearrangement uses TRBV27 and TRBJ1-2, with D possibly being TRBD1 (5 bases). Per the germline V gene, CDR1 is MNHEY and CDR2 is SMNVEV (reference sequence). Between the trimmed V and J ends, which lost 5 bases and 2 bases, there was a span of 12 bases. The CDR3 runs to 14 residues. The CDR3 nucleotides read TGTGCCAGCAGTGGGGGACCTAGGAACTATGGCTACACCTTC. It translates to CASSGGPRNYGYTF.

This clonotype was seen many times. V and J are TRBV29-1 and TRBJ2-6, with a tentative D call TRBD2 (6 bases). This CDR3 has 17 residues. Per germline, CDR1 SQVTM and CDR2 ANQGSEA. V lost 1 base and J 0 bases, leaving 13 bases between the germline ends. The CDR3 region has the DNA TGCAGCGTTGAAGCGGGAGTAGGGCACTCTGGGGCCAACGTCCTGACTTTC. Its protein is CSVEAGVGHSGANVLTF.

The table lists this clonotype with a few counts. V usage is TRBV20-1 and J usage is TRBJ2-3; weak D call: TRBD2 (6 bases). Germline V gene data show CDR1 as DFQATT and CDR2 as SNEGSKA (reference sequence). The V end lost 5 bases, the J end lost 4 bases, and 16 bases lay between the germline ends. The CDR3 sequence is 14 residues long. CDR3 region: CSALAATRADTQYF. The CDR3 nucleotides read TGCAGTGCTTTAGCTGCGACTAGAGCAGATACGCAGTATTTT.

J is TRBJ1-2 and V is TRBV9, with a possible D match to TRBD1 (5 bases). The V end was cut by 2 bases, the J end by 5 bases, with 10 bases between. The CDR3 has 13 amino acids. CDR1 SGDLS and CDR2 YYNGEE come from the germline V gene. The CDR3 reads CASSVGTAYGYTF. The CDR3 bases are TGTGCCAGCAGCGTCGGGACGGCTTATGGCTACACCTTC.

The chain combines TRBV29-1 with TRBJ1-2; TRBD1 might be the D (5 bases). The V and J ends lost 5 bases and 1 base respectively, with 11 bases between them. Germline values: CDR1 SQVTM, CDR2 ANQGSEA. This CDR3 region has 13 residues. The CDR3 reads CSVSPGINYGYTF. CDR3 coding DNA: TGCAGCGTTTCCCCAGGGATTAACTATGGCTACACCTTC.